Here is one T cell receptor beta chain with its context. Its antigen remains unidentified. This beta chain is a stray sequence in a library constructed for alpha chains; its clone size is not meaningful. MiXCR, applied by TCRdb to the 5' RACE reads, yields one record per CDR3 protein. The sample records about 16,000 distinct CDR3 sequences, 6.5% to 8.5% being singletons. This sample is part of a study of spatial heterogeneity in lung cancer. Background on the study: Raw sequencing reads included, on average, more than 8.5 appearances of each unique TCR and UMI combination. Study-level results: Mutation counts in tumors were tracked by counts of expanded intratumoral alpha and beta TCRs.

Time point here: sample taken at primary tumor resection. The donor group consisted of around 66 patients who had untreated, early-stage non-small cell lung cancer. Frozen PBMC, nontumor lung or tumor provided whole RNA, which was sequenced unsorted. Germline lookup yields CDR1 DFQATT and CDR2 SNEGSKA (reference sequence). The CDR3 loop spans 16 amino acids. V gave up 6 bases and J gave up 2 bases; unmatched junction bases: 11. The source is a female donor with early-stage non-small cell lung cancer. The chain couples TRBV20-1 to TRBJ2-3; 10 bases are shared with TRBD1. The sequences come from lung tumor tissue, collected at surgery. In DNA form, the CDR3 reads TGCAGTGCCCGACAGGGGGCTAGCAAGGTCACAGATACGCAGTATTTT. This codes for CSARQGASKVTDTQYF.